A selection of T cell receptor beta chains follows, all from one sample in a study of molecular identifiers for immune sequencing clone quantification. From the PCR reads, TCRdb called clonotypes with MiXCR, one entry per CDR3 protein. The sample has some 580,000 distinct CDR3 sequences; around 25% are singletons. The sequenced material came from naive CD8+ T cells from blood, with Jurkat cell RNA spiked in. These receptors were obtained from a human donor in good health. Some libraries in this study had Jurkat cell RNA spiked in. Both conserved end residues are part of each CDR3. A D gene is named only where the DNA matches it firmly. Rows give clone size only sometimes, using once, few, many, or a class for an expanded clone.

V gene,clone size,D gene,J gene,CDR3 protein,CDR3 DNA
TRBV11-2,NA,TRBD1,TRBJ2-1,CASSPPFGTEGEQFF,TGTGCCAGCAGCCCGCCCTTCGGGACAGAGGGTGAGCAGTTCTTC
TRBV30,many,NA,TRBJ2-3,CAWSSGTDTQYF,TGTGCCTGGAGTAGCGGCACAGATACGCAGTATTTT
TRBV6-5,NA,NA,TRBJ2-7,CASSRAAGFEQYF,TGTGCCAGCAGTAGGGCGGCAGGGTTCGAGCAGTACTTC
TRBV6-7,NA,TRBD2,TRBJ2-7,CAVGLAGVQQYF,TGTGCCGTGGGACTAGCGGGAGTACAGCAGTACTTC
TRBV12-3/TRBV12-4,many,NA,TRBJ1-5,CASTGDDADQPQHF,TGTGCCAGCACCGGGGATGACGCGGATCAGCCCCAGCATTTT
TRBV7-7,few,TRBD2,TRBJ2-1,CASSLLAGGPEQFF,TGTGCCAGCAGCTTGCTAGCGGGGGGGCCTGAGCAGTTCTTC
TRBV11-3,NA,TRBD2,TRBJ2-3,CASSLETSGPADTQYF,TGTGCCAGCAGCTTAGAGACTAGCGGTCCCGCAGATACGCAGTATTTT
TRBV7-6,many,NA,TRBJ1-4,CASSLRVYDEKLFF,TGTGCCAGCAGCCTCAGGGTTTATGATGAAAAACTGTTTTTT
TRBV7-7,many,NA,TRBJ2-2,CASSYGPGTGKLFF,TGTGCCAGCTCCTATGGGCCGGGCACCGGGAAGCTGTTTTTT
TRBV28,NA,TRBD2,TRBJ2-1,CASELAGAYNEQFF,TGTGCCAGCGAACTAGCGGGAGCCTACAATGAGCAGTTCTTC
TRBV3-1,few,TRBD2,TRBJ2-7,CASSQGTSGYAYEQYF,TGTGCCAGCAGCCAAGGGACTAGCGGGTACGCCTACGAGCAGTACTTC
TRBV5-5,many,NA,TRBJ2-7,CASSLAVRQDFGQYF,TGTGCCAGCAGCTTGGCGGTTCGTCAGGACTTCGGGCAGTACTTC
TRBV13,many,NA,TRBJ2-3,CASSLFTESTDTQYF,TGTGCCAGCAGCTTATTCACAGAAAGCACAGATACGCAGTATTTT
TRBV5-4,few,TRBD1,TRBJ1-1,CASSSDRAPTEAFF,TGTGCCAGCAGCTCGGACAGGGCTCCCACTGAAGCTTTCTTT
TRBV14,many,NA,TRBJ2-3,CASSQRRATVTDTQYF,TGTGCCAGCAGCCAGAGGAGGGCCACAGTCACAGATACGCAGTATTTT
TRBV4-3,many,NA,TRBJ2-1,CASSQDTTYNEQFF,TGCGCCAGCAGCCAAGATACTACTTACAATGAGCAGTTCTTC
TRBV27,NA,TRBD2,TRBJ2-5,CASSLGAGGPETQYF,TGTGCCAGCAGTTTGGGAGCGGGGGGGCCAGAGACCCAGTACTTC
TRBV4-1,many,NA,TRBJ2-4,CASSQEGGAKNIQYF,TGCGCCAGCAGCCAAGAAGGGGGGGCCAAAAACATTCAGTACTTC
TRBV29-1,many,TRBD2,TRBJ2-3,CSVVGREAEGADTQYF,TGCAGCGTTGTGGGACGGGAGGCGGAAGGGGCAGATACGCAGTATTTT
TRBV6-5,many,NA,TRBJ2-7,CASSRIKGDYEQYF,TGTGCCAGCAGTCGAATCAAGGGGGACTACGAGCAGTACTTC
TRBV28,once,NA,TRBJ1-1,CARRQGQGYPEAFF,TGTGCCCGCCGCCAAGGGCAGGGGTACCCTGAAGCTTTCTTT
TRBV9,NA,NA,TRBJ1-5,CASSSGGLGNQPQHF,TGTGCCAGCAGCTCGGGTGGGCTGGGGAATCAGCCCCAGCATTTT
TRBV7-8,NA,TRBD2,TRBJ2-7,CACSLVAGVSYEQYF,TGTGCCTGCAGCTTAGTTGCGGGGGTGTCCTACGAGCAGTACTTC
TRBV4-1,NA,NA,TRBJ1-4,CASSPTGGTSEKLFF,TGCGCCAGCAGCCCCACGGGCGGTACTAGCGAAAAACTGTTTTTT
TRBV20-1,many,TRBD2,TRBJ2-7,CSARSSGPSYEQYF,TGCAGTGCTAGGTCTAGCGGGCCCTCCTACGAGCAGTACTTC
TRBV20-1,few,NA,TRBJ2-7,CSARDSGVEQYF,TGCAGTGCTAGAGATTCCGGGGTCGAGCAGTACTTC
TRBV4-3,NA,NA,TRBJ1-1,CASSQDQGPGMNTEAFF,TGCGCCAGCAGCCAAGATCAGGGTCCGGGGATGAACACTGAAGCTTTCTTT
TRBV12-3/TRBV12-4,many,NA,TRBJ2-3,CASSSEFNTDTQYF,TGTGCCAGCAGTTCCGAATTCAACACAGATACGCAGTATTTT
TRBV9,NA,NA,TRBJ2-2,CASREDQNAGELFF,TGTGCCAGCAGAGAGGACCAGAACGCCGGGGAGCTGTTTTTT
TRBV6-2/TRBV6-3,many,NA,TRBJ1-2,CASSYSIVEGHGYTF,TGTGCCAGCAGTTACTCGATTGTTGAGGGGCATGGCTACACCTTC
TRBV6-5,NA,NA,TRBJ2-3,CASSASRVGVGDTQYF,TGTGCCAGCAGCGCCTCCCGGGTTGGGGTTGGCGATACGCAGTATTTT
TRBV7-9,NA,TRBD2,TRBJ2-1,CASSFPTSGSGNEQFF,TGTGCCAGCAGCTTCCCGACTAGCGGGAGCGGCAATGAGCAGTTCTTC
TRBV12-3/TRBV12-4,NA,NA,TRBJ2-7,CASSLLSGGQDEQYF,TGTGCCAGCAGTTTACTCAGCGGGGGACAGGACGAGCAGTACTTC
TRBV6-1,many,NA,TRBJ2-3,CASRGEGVEGEWADTQYF,TGTGCCAGCAGGGGGGAGGGGGTTGAGGGAGAGTGGGCAGATACGCAGTATTTT
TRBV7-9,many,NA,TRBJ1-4,CASSSQERKLFF,TGTGCCAGCAGCTCCCAGGAACGAAAACTGTTTTTT
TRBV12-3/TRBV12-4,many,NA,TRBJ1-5,CASSMDSLNQPQHF,TGTGCCAGCAGCATGGACAGCCTCAATCAGCCCCAGCATTTT
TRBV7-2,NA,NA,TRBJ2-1,CASSLWTSSDEQFF,TGTGCCAGCAGCCTCTGGACCTCGTCGGATGAGCAGTTCTTC
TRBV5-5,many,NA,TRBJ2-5,CASSGPTDQETQYF,TGTGCCAGCAGCGGCCCGACAGACCAAGAGACCCAGTACTTC
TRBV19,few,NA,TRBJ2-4,CASSFGARSSKNIQYF,TGTGCCAGTAGTTTCGGAGCGCGGTCGTCCAAAAACATTCAGTACTTC
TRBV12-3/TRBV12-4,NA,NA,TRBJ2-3,CASRPGVGLDTQYF,TGTGCCAGCAGGCCTGGGGTCGGATTGGATACGCAGTATTTT
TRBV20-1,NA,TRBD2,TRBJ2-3,CSASHFVLAGEYWETDTQYF,TGCAGTGCTAGTCATTTTGTACTAGCGGGAGAATATTGGGAGACAGATACGCAGTATTTT
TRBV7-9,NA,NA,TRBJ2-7,CASSCAGRPYEQYF,TGTGCCAGCAGCTGCGCGGGACGCCCCTACGAGCAGTACTTC
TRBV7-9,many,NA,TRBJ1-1,CASSSEETEAFF,TGTGCCAGCAGCTCAGAGGAAACTGAAGCTTTCTTT
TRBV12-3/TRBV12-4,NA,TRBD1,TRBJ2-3,CASSLTIGTATGTDTQYF,TGTGCCAGCAGTTTAACTATTGGGACAGCTACTGGCACAGATACGCAGTATTTT
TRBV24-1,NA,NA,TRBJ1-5,CATSEGYSNQPQHF,TGTGCCACCAGTGAAGGGTATAGCAATCAGCCCCAGCATTTT
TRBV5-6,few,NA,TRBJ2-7,CASSWRGASEQYF,TGTGCCAGCAGCTGGAGGGGGGCGTCCGAGCAGTACTTC
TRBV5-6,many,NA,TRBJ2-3,CASIHRDTRIPDTQYF,TGTGCCAGCATCCACCGGGACACGAGGATCCCAGATACGCAGTATTTT
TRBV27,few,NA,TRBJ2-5,CASSLSLRETQYF,TGTGCCAGCAGCCTAAGCCTGCGGGAGACCCAGTACTTC
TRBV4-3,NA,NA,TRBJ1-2,CASSFAPYGYTF,TGCGCCAGCAGCTTCGCACCCTATGGCTACACCTTC
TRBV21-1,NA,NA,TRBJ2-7,CASSKWRKGDSYEQYF,TGTGCCAGCAGCAAATGGAGGAAAGGGGACTCCTACGAGCAGTACTTC
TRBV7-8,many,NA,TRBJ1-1,CASSPSGAETGRAFF,TGTGCCAGCAGCCCGTCGGGGGCTGAAACGGGGCGAGCTTTCTTT
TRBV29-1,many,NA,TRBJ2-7,CSAPGPRGEQYF,TGCAGCGCCCCGGGACCGCGGGGCGAGCAGTACTTC
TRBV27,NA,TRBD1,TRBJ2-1,CASSLEQGGYNEQFF,TGTGCCAGCAGTTTAGAACAGGGGGGATACAATGAGCAGTTCTTC
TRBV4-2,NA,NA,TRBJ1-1,CASRRGGLGAFF,TGTGCCAGCCGGAGGGGGGGATTAGGAGCTTTCTTT
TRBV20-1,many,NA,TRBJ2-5,CSGIDSGGQETQYF,TGCAGTGGAATTGATTCGGGCGGTCAAGAGACCCAGTACTTC
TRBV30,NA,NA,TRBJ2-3,CAWSVGQGLRDTQYF,TGTGCCTGGAGTGTAGGGCAGGGACTTCGAGATACGCAGTATTTT
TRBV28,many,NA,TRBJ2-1,CASSDDQDLYNEQFF,TGTGCCAGCAGCGATGACCAGGACCTCTACAATGAGCAGTTCTTC
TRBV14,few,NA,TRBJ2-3,CASRPTGGPVDTQYF,TGTGCCAGCAGACCAACTGGGGGGCCAGTAGATACGCAGTATTTT